This T cell receptor (beta chain) was sequenced for a study of OX40 agonist ivuxolimab in advanced cancers. Study overall: The patients received ivuxolimab by intravenous route every 2 weeks at 0.01 to 10 mg/kg. A diagnosis of hepatocellular carcinoma, melanoma, renal cell or head and neck cancer was present in dose-escalation patients.

This CDR3 comprises 13 residues. Trimming stripped 4 bases from V and 4 bases from J, with 12 bases between. Germline values: CDR1 SGHNT, CDR2 YYREEE (reference sequence). Assay used: immunoSEQ multiplex PCR; TCRdb lists only in-frame clones, some missing. The data hold about 39,000 clones, with approximately 90% observed a single time. Findings and limits, study-wide: CD8+ T cells showed, on average, more clonal expansion than CD4+ cells.

Anyone with autoimmune disease history or systemic immunosuppression was excluded. To note about this clone: The antigen is not known.

The sequence derives from an adult with an advanced solid tumor such as melanoma, head and neck, liver or kidney cancer. V gene TRBV5-4 combines with J gene TRBJ2-7, with D maybe TRBD1 (5 bases). Sequences were derived from CD4+ or CD8+ T cells sorted from blood, sampled in a trial of the OX40 agonist ivuxolimab. For the CDR3, the DNA is TGTGCCAGCAGCCCCGGTGGGGCTTACGAGCAGTACTTC. Its translation is CASSPGGAYEQYF.